This T cell receptor beta chain was identified during a study of T cell changes during pregnancy in multiple sclerosis. Produced via immunoSEQ multiplex PCR; TCRdb's table is partial and in-frame only. The data show about 13,000 clones, more than 70% seen once. The sample was CD8+ T cells from peripheral blood mononuclear cells, taken in the first trimester of pregnancy. This clonotype was obtained from a female donor with multiple sclerosis, enrolled in a pregnancy study.

DNA for the CDR3: TGCGCCAGCAGCCAAGATCTCGGGGGAAACACTGAAGCTTTCTTT. It codes for CASSQDLGGNTEAFF. The rearrangement links TRBV4-3 to TRBJ1-1; a weak D match, TRBD1 (5 bases). Germline loops: CDR1 LGHNA, CDR2 YSLEER. The CDR3 has 15 amino acids. V was clipped by 0 bases and J by 2 bases, with 10 bases between them.